Below are 10 T cell receptor beta chains sequenced from a single sample in a study of blood T cell repertoires in COVID-19. Libraries were prepared by immunoSEQ multiplex PCR; TCRdb keeps only in-frame clonotypes and omits some of them. The sample has roughly 400,000 clones; over 75% are singletons. The source material was PBMCs or T cells enriched from blood (not recorded which). Receptors were obtained from a woman aged 35 to 49 with acute COVID-19.

The chain couples TRBV4-2 to TRBJ1-1, with D possibly being TRBD1 (5 bases). The ends were cut back, 1 base at V and 2 bases at J, with 14 bases in the middle. Germline-derived CDR1 and CDR2 are LGHNA and YNFKEQ. The CDR3 runs 16 residues. The chain's CDR3 is CASSQGSWTSNTEAFF. The CDR3 DNA sequence: TGTGCCAGCAGCCAAGGTTCTTGGACATCCAACACTGAAGCTTTCTTT.

The rearrangement links TRBV19 to TRBJ1-3, with 7 bases fitting TRBD1. The trim removed 5 bases at V and 3 bases at J, leaving 4 bases unmatched. Per germline, CDR1 LNHDA and CDR2 SQIVND (reference sequence). The CDR3 runs 14 residues. The CDR3 nucleotides read TGTGCCAGTAGTTCGACAGGGCATGGAAACACCATATATTTT. As protein: CASSSTGHGNTIYF.

This chain uses TRBV4-1 with TRBJ2-7; TRBD1 is a possible D gene (6 bases). The CDR3 has 18 amino acids. Germline values: CDR1 MGHRA, CDR2 YSYEKL. Trimming removed 0 bases from V and 1 base from J, with 19 bases in between. This chain's CDR3 is CASSQDFFRTDRSYEQYF. The CDR3 nucleotides are TGCGCCAGCAGCCAAGATTTCTTCCGGACAGATAGATCCTACGAGCAGTACTTC.

CDR3: CASTAEATNEKLFF. CDR3 nucleotide sequence: TGTGCCAGTACCGCGGAGGCAACTAATGAAAAACTGTTTTTT. This sequence joins TRBV19 and TRBJ1-4; D not resolved. Per germline, CDR1 LNHDA and CDR2 SQIVND (reference sequence). V was clipped by 7 bases and J by 0 bases, with 9 bases between them. CDR3 length: 14 amino acids.

The J gene is TRBJ2-2, the V gene TRBV2, with a tentative D call TRBD1 (6 bases). The CDR3 is 14 amino acids. Deletions cut 1 base from V and 4 bases from J, with 7 bases between. Germline assignment: CDR1 SNHLY and CDR2 FYNNEI. DNA for the CDR3: TGTGCCAGCAGTGAAGGGACAGTCACCGGGGAGCTGTTTTTT. Protein: CASSEGTVTGELFF.

This chain joins TRBV7-9 and TRBJ2-3; 9 positions agree with TRBD2. V lost 5 bases, J lost 4 bases, and 4 bases stayed unmatched. CDR1 is SEHNR, CDR2 FQNEAQ, per germline (reference sequence). CDR3 length: 14 residues. The CDR3 loop reads CASSLGLAPDTQYF. The CDR3 DNA sequence: TGTGCCAGCAGCCTTGGACTAGCGCCAGATACGCAGTATTTT.

J is TRBJ2-1 and V is TRBV5-4, with TRBD1 as a possible D gene (5 bases). V was pared by 0 bases and J by 5 bases, with 9 bases between. The CDR3 consists of 14 residues. From germline, CDR1 is SGHNT and CDR2 YYREEE (reference sequence). This CDR3 is CASSLEGPHNEQFF. The CDR3 coding sequence is TGTGCCAGCAGCTTGGAGGGGCCACACAATGAGCAGTTCTTC.

V gene TRBV27 combines with J gene TRBJ1-1; 9 positions match TRBD1. V lost 5 bases, J lost 5 bases, and 9 bases stayed unmatched. Germline-derived CDR1 and CDR2 are MNHEY and SMNVEV (reference sequence). This CDR3 is built from 15 residues. For the CDR3, the DNA is TGTGCCAGCAGTATCGACGGGACAGGGATGACTGAAGCTTTCTTT. It encodes CASSIDGTGMTEAFF.

The chain carries TRBV19 and TRBJ1-5; no clear D. Trimming stripped 3 bases from V and 0 bases from J, with 9 bases between. The V gene's germline CDR1 is LNHDA and CDR2 SQIVND (reference sequence). The CDR3 spans 15 residues. The chain's CDR3 is CASSMGGNSNQPQHF. The CDR3 DNA is TGTGCCAGTAGTATGGGCGGGAATAGCAATCAGCCCCAGCATTTT.

The chain recombines TRBV6-6 with TRBJ2-7; D is unresolved. The germline V gene has CDR1 MNHNY and CDR2 SVGAGI (reference sequence). Deletions cut 2 bases from V and 5 bases from J, with 10 bases between. The CDR3 is made up of 13 amino acids. CDR3 sequence: CASSYVASDEQYF. In nucleotides, the CDR3 is TGTGCCAGCAGTTACGTGGCATCTGACGAGCAGTACTTC.